The 20 T cell receptor beta chains below all came from one sample that was sequenced in a study of T-cell reconstitution after alpha-beta-depleted transplantation in children. TCRbeta library preparation incorporated unique molecular identifiers. TCRdb used MiXCR to reprocess the PCR reads, holding one entry per CDR3 protein. Of 640,000 or so distinct CDR3 sequences listed, 15% to 20% are singletons. The material was PBMCs from the stem cell graft donor, obtained from the stem cell graft. The receptors were sampled from a human donor who donated a stem cell graft to a child with acute myeloid leukemia.

In its sample, this clonotype was seen many times. The V gene is TRBV20-1, the J gene TRBJ1-3, with D hard to call. The CDR3 is 14 residues long. Germline lookup yields CDR1 DFQATT and CDR2 SNEGSKA (reference sequence). Trimming pared 0 bases from V and 4 bases from J, leaving 10 bases between. The CDR3 nucleotides are TGCAGTGCTAGAGAAACGCTTCCAGGAAACACCATATATTTT. Amino acid sequence: CSARETLPGNTIYF.

With respect to this clonotype: The junction departs from the called germline gene at one end, perhaps through a read error. The rearrangement joins TRBV20-1 to TRBJ2-3; 16 bases map to TRBD2. The CDR3 sequence is 19 residues long. Germline CDR1 DFQATT, CDR2 SNEGSKA (reference sequence). DNA for the CDR3: TGCTGTGCCCGGGGACTAGCGGGGGGGCCTCCCCTTAGCACAGATACGCAGTATTTT. Translating gives CCARGLAGGPPLSTDTQYF.

This chain connects TRBV7-6 to TRBJ2-5; D call uncertain. Germline lookup yields CDR1 SGHVS and CDR2 FNYEAQ. The CDR3 sequence is 14 residues long. Between the trimmed V and J ends, which lost 3 bases and 4 bases, there was a span of 12 bases. The DNA for the CDR3 is TGTGCCAGCAGCTTCAGACCCGTTCGAGAGACCCAGTACTTC. Translation gives CASSFRPVRETQYF.

In its sample, this clonotype was seen a few times. V and J are TRBV21-1 and TRBJ2-7; TRBD2, the D gene given by the table, was not confirmed from the DNA. TRBV21-1 is described as a pseudogene. This CDR3 is built from 16 residues. DNA of the CDR3: TGTGCCAGCAGCAGTATAGCGGGGGGCCCCTTGTACGAGCAGTACGTC. Protein sequence: CASSSIAGGPLYEQYV.

The rearrangement links TRBV21-1 to TRBJ1-4; the D segment call TRBD1 is taken from the table without a DNA check. TRBV21-1 is an annotated pseudogene. This CDR3 spans 19 amino acids. CDR3 coding DNA: TGTGCCAGCAGCAAAGGCCGGCGGACAGGGGGTGAGGTGGATGAAAAACTGTTTTTT. Residues: CASSKGRRTGGEVDEKLFF.

This clonotype occurred many times. The chain has TRBV20-1 and TRBJ1-3; possibly TRBD1 for D (5 bases). The germline gives CDR1 DFQATT, CDR2 SNEGSKA (reference sequence). The CDR3 consists of 13 residues. V was pared by 5 bases and J by 0 bases, with 8 bases between. The CDR3 is CSAPGVSGNTIYF. The CDR3 DNA sequence: TGCAGTGCTCCGGGGGTCTCTGGAAACACCATATATTTT.

The V and J genes are TRBV7-2 and TRBJ1-3, with D unresolved. Germline V gives CDR1 SGHTA, CDR2 FQGNSA. CDR3 length: 13 residues. Trimming removed 2 bases at V and 4 bases at J, with 6 bases between. The CDR3 DNA follows: TGTGCCAGCAGCTTAAATTTCGGAAACACCATATATTTT. Translated: CASSLNFGNTIYF.

This clonotype was found many times. Written as DNA, the CDR3 is TGTGCCAGCAGTTACACGGGAGGAGGCACAGATACGCAGTATTTT. Amino acids: CASSYTGGGTDTQYF. The gene calls are TRBV6-5 and TRBJ2-3; TRBD2 matches at 7 bases. The trim removed 2 bases at V and 1 base at J, leaving 3 bases unmatched. There are 15 residues in the CDR3. Per the germline V gene, CDR1 is MNHEY and CDR2 is SVGAGI.

This clonotype was counted between two and nine times. The gene calls are TRBV19 and TRBJ2-1; D may correspond to TRBD1 or TRBD2 (5 bases each). CDR1 LNHDA and CDR2 SQIVND come from the germline V gene (reference sequence). The CDR3 contains 13 residues. V lost 8 bases and J lost 3, with 11 bases in between. As DNA, the CDR3 is TGTGCCAGTTCAGGGAGTGTCTACAATGAGCAGTTCTTC. Translating gives CASSGSVYNEQFF.

This clonotype showed up many times. This chain joins TRBV4-3 and TRBJ2-7; D remains unclear. The CDR3 is 14 residues long. Trimming stripped 4 bases from V and 1 base from J, with 11 bases between. CDR1 and CDR2 from the germline V gene are LGHNA and YSLEER. The CDR3 spells CASSRSSLSYEQYF. The CDR3 DNA sequence: TGCGCCAGCAGCCGCAGTTCTCTTTCCTACGAGCAGTACTTC.

In this sample, this clonotype turned up a few times. The J gene is TRBJ2-2, the V gene TRBV20-1; 12 bases line up with TRBD2. CDR1 is DFQATT, CDR2 SNEGSKA, per germline (reference sequence). V was pared by 6 bases and J by 1 base, with 3 bases of the junction left unmatched. The CDR3 loop spans 15 amino acids. The CDR3, as DNA: TGCAGTGCAGTACTAGCGGGGGGGAACACCGGGGAGCTGTTTTTT. Translating gives CSAVLAGGNTGELFF.

This clonotype has at least ten counts. V usage is TRBV5-1 and J usage is TRBJ2-6; D perhaps matches TRBD1 (6 bases). CDR3 length: 17 residues. Trimming stripped 0 bases from V and 2 bases from J, with 12 bases between. CDR1 and CDR2 from the germline V gene are SGHRS and YFSETQ. CDR3 sequence: CASSLVVTGTGANVLTF. As DNA, the CDR3 is TGCGCCAGCAGCTTGGTCGTTACAGGGACTGGGGCCAACGTCCTGACTTTC.

This clonotype appeared many times. The chain links TRBV7-2 to TRBJ1-1; no reliable D call. The CDR3 sequence is 12 residues long. CDR1 and CDR2 (germline): SGHTA, FQGNSA. V dropped 2 bases and J dropped 5 bases, with 6 bases sitting between them. In nucleotides, the CDR3 is TGTGCCAGCAGCTTATACGGTACTGAAGCTTTCTTT. It encodes CASSLYGTEAFF.

The chain carries TRBV4-1 and TRBJ1-1; D is undetermined. CDR3 size: 13 residues. Per the germline V gene, CDR1 is MGHRA and CDR2 is YSYEKL. The ends were cut back, 2 bases at V and 4 bases at J, with 8 bases in the middle. This CDR3 reads CASSQHGPTEAFF. In DNA, the CDR3 is TGCGCCAGCAGCCAACACGGACCCACTGAAGCTTTCTTT.

The chain employs TRBV7-9 and TRBJ1-2, with D unclear. This CDR3 has 14 amino acids. V was pared by 3 bases and J by 0 bases, with 8 bases between. Germline lookup yields CDR1 SEHNR and CDR2 FQNEAQ (reference sequence). The CDR3 here is CASSFDSPNYGYTF. CDR3 bases: TGTGCCAGCAGCTTTGACTCCCCTAACTATGGCTACACCTTC.

This clonotype has a count of ten or more. V gene TRBV20-1 combines with J gene TRBJ2-3, with TRBD1 matching over 8 bases. CDR3 length equals 16 residues. Germline V CDR1 and CDR2: DFQATT, SNEGSKA (reference sequence). J was trimmed by 0 bases and V by 6 bases; bases with no gene match: 11. CDR3 in amino acids: CSAAGTGKASTDTQYF. The CDR3 DNA reads TGCAGTGCCGCAGGGACAGGCAAAGCTAGCACAGATACGCAGTATTTT.

V usage is TRBV29-1 and J usage is TRBJ2-2; 7 bases fit TRBD2. Losses at the gene ends were 7 bases for V and 3 bases for J; bases not matched to a gene: 8. Per germline, CDR1 SQVTM and CDR2 ANQGSEA. The length of the CDR3 is 14 residues. This CDR3 is CSAAGGEYTGELFF. The CDR3 nucleotides read TGCAGCGCAGCTGGGGGGGAGTACACCGGGGAGCTGTTTTTT.

This clonotype occurred a few times. The V gene is TRBV20-1, the J gene TRBJ1-6; D gene ambiguous. Germline V lookup: CDR1 DFQATT, CDR2 SNEGSKA (reference sequence). V was pared by 6 bases and J by 1 base, with 10 bases between. The CDR3 consists of 14 residues. CDR3: CSAYGGSYNSPLHF. CDR3 DNA sequence: TGCAGTGCCTACGGCGGTTCCTATAATTCACCCCTCCACTTT.

This clonotype showed up many times. This chain joins TRBV6-4 and TRBJ2-7, with 13 positions matching TRBD2. The trim removed 7 bases at V and 0 bases at J, leaving 15 bases unmatched. Germline assignment: CDR1 MRHNA and CDR2 SNTAGT. This CDR3 is built from 19 residues. Here the CDR3 reads CASTSLSGTSGASSYEQYF. The DNA of the CDR3 is TGTGCCAGCACCTCCCTCTCCGGGACTAGCGGGGCTAGCTCCTACGAGCAGTACTTC.

This clonotype was seen more than once but under ten times. The V call is TRBV12-3 or TRBV12-4, the J call TRBJ2-1; TRBD1 is a possible D gene (6 bases). The CDR3 contains 15 residues. The V end was cut by 7 bases, the J end by 0 bases, with 13 bases between. CDR3 in amino acids: CASTRQGLSYNEQFF. The CDR3 DNA reads as TGTGCCAGCACCCGGCAGGGGCTCTCCTACAATGAGCAGTTCTTC.